Sequencing of this TCR beta chain was carried out in a study of blood T cell repertoires in COVID-19. About the research overall: The United States, Italy and Spain provided the acute and convalescent COVID-19 samples.

Germline lookup yields CDR1 MGHRA and CDR2 YSYEKL. The CDR3 contains 16 residues. Trimming left V 1 base short and J 1 base short, with 13 bases between. Across under 25 US areas, participants ranged in age from about 18 to 90 years. Each recovered donor of Cohort 3 presented with two negative PCRs, clearance, or symptom resolution. Original analysis: Amplification of reference gene primers provided the estimated nucleated cell counts. TCRdb keeps only in-frame clones here, not all; method: immunoSEQ multiplex PCR. D and trimming come from the DNA, and the V and J calls and clone size come from that table. Here the sample spans a few hundred thousand clones, roughly 86% being singletons.

The sample was PBMCs or T cells enriched from blood (not recorded which). This TCR was sampled from a woman younger than 35 who had recovered from COVID-19. The chain is built from TRBV4-1 and TRBJ1-1; unclear D gene. CDR3 amino acids: CASSQVPLRENTEAFF. DNA of the CDR3: TGCGCCAGCAGCCAAGTTCCCTTGCGAGAGAACACTGAAGCTTTCTTT.